This T cell receptor beta chain was captured by sequencing in a study of blood T cell repertoires in COVID-19. Study background: Material from acute and convalescent COVID-19 was sourced from the United States, Italy and Spain. Nucleic acid was either cDNA or gDNA, and it came from T cells, B-cell-depleted T cells, or PBMCs.

Method: immunoSEQ multiplex PCR; TCRdb's copy keeps in-frame clones and lacks some. Counted here are 95,000 to 150,000 clones, around 76% occurring once; the ten biggest clones make up about 2.5%. The sequence was collected from a man in his sixties or seventies with acute or convalescent COVID-19. The sample was peripheral blood.

CDR3 DNA: TGTGCCAGCAGCTTGGCCTCTAGGACAGGGGGTTCCGAGCAGTACTTC. This encodes CASSLASRTGGSEQYF. This chain connects TRBV5-5 to TRBJ2-7; 10 positions agree with TRBD1. CDR1 and CDR2 from the germline V gene are SGHKS and YYEKEE (reference sequence). The V segment lost 0 bases and the J segment 6 bases; nucleotides outside the gene matches: 9. There are 16 residues in the CDR3.